Each of the 21 T cell receptor beta chains below was sequenced from the same sample in a study of blood T cells in healthy people across ages. Using a J-beta primer mix together with a sample-barcoded 5' primer, a second PCR was run for 7 to 11 cycles. TCRdb redid the calling of the 5' RACE reads with MiXCR, one entry per CDR3 protein. Of approximately 770,000 distinct CDR3 sequences in the sample, 58% were seen once. Sequenced: blood. Every receptor here comes from a man aged 30 to 45 in good health.

The J gene is TRBJ2-1, the V gene TRBV10-3, with 7 positions matching TRBD2. The last part of the DNA fits TRBJ2-7 better; the J call may be wrong. The length of the CDR3 is 16 residues. CDR1 ENHRY and CDR2 SYGVKD come from the germline V gene. CDR3: CAISEEGGSSYNEQYF. The CDR3 region has the DNA TGTGCCATCAGTGAAGAGGGCGGGAGCTCCTACAATGAGCAGTACTTC.

This clonotype was picked up one time. The rearrangement uses TRBV28 and TRBJ2-2; TRBD1 is a possible D gene (5 bases). Germline V gene lookup returns CDR1 MDHEN and CDR2 SYDVKM. This CDR3 is built from 15 residues. The V end lost 10 bases, the J end lost 6 bases, and 21 bases lay between the germline ends. The DNA for the CDR3 is TGTGCCACCTGCAGGGCCCTAGTAAGACCCGGGGAGCTGTTTTTT. Translated: CATCRALVRPGELFF.

This clonotype has ten or more counts. This chain joins TRBV11-2 and TRBJ1-1, with 7 bases lining up with TRBD1. There are 14 residues in the CDR3. Germline loops: CDR1 SGHAT, CDR2 FQNNGV. With 5 bases clipped from V and 1 base from J, the junction kept 4 bases outside the gene matches. The CDR3 DNA reads TGTGCCAGCAGCCTCCGGGACAGGAACACTGAAGCTTTCTTT. As protein: CASSLRDRNTEAFF.

This clonotype has a handful of counts. V and J are TRBV2 and TRBJ2-5, with TRBD2 matching 13 bases. J lost 6 bases, V lost 6 bases, and 10 bases had no gene match. Germline assignment: CDR1 SNHLY and CDR2 FYNNEI. The CDR3 runs to 16 residues. The CDR3 reads CASRETSGGSGKTQYF. The DNA for the CDR3 is TGTGCCAGCAGAGAGACTAGCGGGGGGTCCGGGAAGACCCAGTACTTC. Full variable domain (missing parts from reference TRBV2 and TRBJ2-5): EPEVTQTPSHQVTQMGQEVILRCVPISNHLYFYWYRQILGQKVEFLVSFYNNEISEKSEIFDDQFSVERPDGSNFTLKIRSTKLEDSAMYFCASRETSGGSGKTQYFGPGTRLLVL.

This rearrangement joins TRBV5-1 to TRBJ2-3; either TRBD1 or TRBD2 may supply D (5 bases each). The V end lost 5 bases, the J end lost 2 bases, and 18 bases lay between the germline ends. From germline, CDR1 is SGHRS and CDR2 YFSETQ. This CDR3 comprises 16 residues. The CDR3 spells CASRLPGTSNTDTQYF. The CDR3 DNA follows: TGCGCCAGCAGACTCCCCGGGACCTCTAACACAGATACGCAGTATTTT.

V usage is TRBV20-1 and J usage is TRBJ2-7; the D gene is possibly TRBD1 (6 bases). CDR3 size: 14 residues. V gave up 2 bases and J gave up 1 base, with 12 bases separating them. Per the germline V gene, CDR1 is DFQATT and CDR2 is SNEGSKA (reference sequence). This CDR3 is CSARPGHSSYEQYF. In DNA form, the CDR3 reads TGCAGTGCTAGACCGGGACACTCGTCCTACGAGCAGTACTTC.

The CDR3 nucleotides read TGCAGTGCTAGAGATCGCCCGACTTTCCCGGAGCAGTTCTTC. Translating it yields CSARDRPTFPEQFF. The rearrangement joins TRBV20-1 to TRBJ2-1; no reliable D call. This CDR3 spans 14 amino acids. Germline V CDR1 and CDR2: DFQATT, SNEGSKA (reference sequence). Trimming cost V 0 bases and J 10 bases, with 16 bases left between them.

The chain uses TRBV28 and TRBJ2-2; 9 nucleotides align to TRBD1. The CDR3 sequence is 15 residues long. CDR1 and CDR2 (germline): MDHEN, SYDVKM. V shed 6 bases, J shed 6 bases, and the junction held 8 bases outside the gene matches. For the CDR3, the DNA is TGTGCCAGCAGATATGGGACAGGGTTCCCCGGGGAGCTGTTTTTT. Amino acids: CASRYGTGFPGELFF.

The chain combines TRBV27 with TRBJ1-4; no firm D call. The germline V and J ends were trimmed by 0 bases and 2 bases, with 10 bases remaining between them. Germline CDR1 MNHEY, CDR2 SMNVEV (reference sequence). This CDR3 spans 16 amino acids. The CDR3 sequence: CASSLSPEATNEKLFF. Written as DNA, the CDR3 is TGTGCCAGCAGTTTATCCCCTGAGGCTACTAATGAAAAACTGTTTTTT.

The V gene is TRBV5-1, the J gene TRBJ2-4; TRBD2 matches 9 bases. Gene TRBJ2-7 matches the end of the DNA better, so the J call may be wrong. The CDR3 has 16 residues. Germline values: CDR1 SGHRS, CDR2 YFSETQ. This CDR3 is CASSLAVAGVLYEQYF. In nucleotides, the CDR3 is TGCGCCAGCAGCTTGGCCGTAGCGGGAGTTTTATACGAGCAGTACTTC.

This clonotype has more than one count but fewer than ten. V usage is TRBV9 and J usage is TRBJ1-1; D call uncertain. The CDR3 runs 13 residues. Germline CDR1 and CDR2: SGDLS and YYNGEE. V was cut by 0 bases and J by 2 bases, with 5 bases left in between. CDR3 amino acids: CASSVGINTEAFF. In DNA form, the CDR3 reads TGTGCCAGCAGCGTAGGGATAAACACTGAAGCTTTCTTT. Combining the CDR3 with reference TRBV9 and TRBJ1-1 gives the whole variable domain DSGVTQTPKHLITATGQRVTLRCSPRSGDLSVYWYQQSLDQGLQFLIQYYNGEERAKGNILERFSAQQFPDLHSELNLSSLELGDSALYFCASSVGINTEAFFGQGTRLTVV.

The sample holds a few counts of this clonotype. The genes are TRBV12-3 or TRBV12-4 and TRBJ2-5; TRBD2 aligns across 11 bases. The CDR3 is 17 residues long. V lost 1 base and J lost 0; bases outside the gene matches: 4. CDR3 sequence: CASSLGGLAVYQETQYF. In DNA, the CDR3 is TGTGCCAGCAGTTTAGGGGGACTAGCGGTATACCAAGAGACCCAGTACTTC.

This clonotype has a handful of counts. The V call is TRBV5-1, the J call TRBJ1-2; no clear D. The length of the CDR3 is 12 residues. The V gene lost 5 bases and the J gene lost 4 bases, with 9 bases spanning the gap. CDR1 is SGHRS and CDR2 is YFSETQ in the germline V gene. In nucleotides, the CDR3 is TGCGCCAGCAGTTTCGGCACCTATGGCTACACCTTC. This gives the protein CASSFGTYGYTF.

The V and J genes are TRBV9 and TRBJ2-4, with D perhaps TRBD2 (5 bases). The J call may be wrong; the DNA end is better matched by TRBJ2-7. Germline CDR1 reads SGDLS; CDR2 reads YYNGEE. CDR3 size: 17 residues. Here the CDR3 reads CASSGPGLAGRTGEQYF. CDR3 nucleotide sequence: TGTGCCAGCAGCGGCCCCGGGCTAGCAGGAAGAACCGGCGAGCAGTACTTC.

The V gene is TRBV7-9, the J gene TRBJ1-5; D remains unclear. V lost 5 bases to trimming and J lost 7 bases, with 9 bases between them. CDR3 length equals 12 residues. Germline loops: CDR1 SEHNR, CDR2 FQNEAQ (reference sequence). The CDR3 spells CASSGRRQPQHF. CDR3 in DNA: TGTGCCAGCAGCGGACGACGGCAGCCCCAGCATTTT. The complete variable domain, with remaining parts taken from reference TRBV7-9 and TRBJ1-5, reads DTGVSQNPRHKITKRGQNVTFRCDPISEHNRLYWYRQTLGQGPEFLTYFQNEAQLEKSRLLSDRFSAERPKGSFSTLEIQRTEQGDSAMYLCASSGRRQPQHFGDGTRLSIL.

This clonotype was found a few times. J is TRBJ2-3 and V is TRBV7-8; TRBD2 aligns across 10 bases. The CDR3 runs to 13 residues. V was pared by 7 bases and J by 9 bases, with 7 bases of the junction left unmatched. Germline V CDR1 and CDR2: SGHVS, FQNEAQ. For the CDR3, the DNA is TGTGCCAGCACCGAACTAGCGGGGTTCACGCAGTATTTT. Protein sequence: CASTELAGFTQYF. Full variable domain (rest looked up from reference TRBV7-8 and TRBJ2-3): GAGVSQSPRYKVAKRGQDVALRCDPISGHVSLFWYQQALGQGPEFLTYFQNEAQLDKSGLPSDRFFAERPEGSVSTLKIQRTQQEDSAVYLCASTELAGFTQYFGPGTRLTVL.

The table lists this clonotype with a few counts. The chain carries TRBV27 and TRBJ2-4; TRBD2 agrees at 13 bases. V lost 6 bases, J lost 13 bases, and 6 bases stayed unmatched. Per the germline V gene, CDR1 is MNHEY and CDR2 is SMNVEV (reference sequence). The CDR3 extends over 13 amino acids. CDR3 sequence: CASSGLAGEEQYF. The CDR3 DNA reads as TGTGCCAGCAGCGGACTAGCGGGGGAGGAGCAGTACTTC.

The chain is built from TRBV28 and TRBJ2-4; no clear D. The J call is uncertain, as TRBJ2-7 better fits the DNA end. This CDR3 has 13 amino acids. Germline V gene lookup returns CDR1 MDHEN and CDR2 SYDVKM. The CDR3 here is CASSLSSQNEQYF. CDR3 DNA sequence: TGTGCCAGCAGTCTATCCTCCCAGAACGAGCAGTACTTC.

The sample holds many counts of this clonotype. V is TRBV29-1 and J is TRBJ2-1; possibly TRBD1 or TRBD2 for D (5 bases each). Deletions cut 6 bases from V and 0 bases from J, with 15 bases between. CDR1 and CDR2 from the germline V gene are SQVTM and ANQGSEA. This CDR3 is built from 15 residues. For the CDR3, the DNA is TGCAGCGTCCCCAGAGGGGCGAGCTCCTACAATGAGCAGTTCTTC. Protein sequence: CSVPRGASSYNEQFF.

This clonotype was seen a single time. This chain links TRBV28 with TRBJ2-5, with 8 bases identical to TRBD1. J was trimmed by 2 bases and V by 3 bases; bases with no gene match: 11. The CDR3 covers 17 residues. Per the germline V gene, CDR1 is MDHEN and CDR2 is SYDVKM. CDR3 sequence (DNA): TGTGCCAGCAGTTTCTTCGGACAGGGCAATCTACAAGAGACCCAGTACTTC. Its translation: CASSFFGQGNLQETQYF. Variable domain in full (rest from reference TRBV28 and TRBJ2-5): DVKVTQSSRYLVKRTGEKVFLECVQDMDHENMFWYRQDPGLGLRLIYFSYDVKMKEKGDIPEGYSVSREKKERFSLILESASTNQTSMYLCASSFFGQGNLQETQYFGPGTRLLVL.

The chain employs TRBV20-1 and TRBJ2-5; D ambiguous. Gene TRBJ2-7 matches the end of the DNA better, so the J call may be wrong. CDR1 and CDR2 (germline): DFQATT, SNEGSKA (reference sequence). The CDR3 is 15 amino acids. The CDR3 loop is CSARVLLAPSYEQYF. In DNA form, the CDR3 reads TGCAGTGCTAGAGTCCTATTGGCACCGTCCTACGAGCAGTACTTC.